The rows below give T cell receptor beta chains drawn from one sample of a study of control samples from healthy donors and cancer patients. TCRdb's table, derived via immunoSEQ multiplex PCR, lists solely in-frame clones and lacks some. This sample has about 79,000 clones, with 90% to 95% found just once. Sequencing was done on a sample of PBMCs. These receptors were taken from a woman in her 40s with lung cancer. The CDR3 runs from the conserved cysteine through the conserved F or W. D genes are given only for firm matches. Rows may omit the clone size; those that give it use once, few, many or a size class.

TRBJ2-1,.,TRBV25-1,.,TGTGCCACAGACAGTTACAATGAGCAGTTCTTC,CATDSYNEQFF
TRBJ1-2,.,TRBV3-1/TRBV3-2,TRBD1,TGTGCCAGCAGCCATCCCGGGACAGGGGCCGGCTACACCTTC,CASSHPGTGAGYTF
TRBJ1-2,once,TRBV12-3/TRBV12-4,.,TGTGCCAGCAATAAGCGGGGTTACTATGGCTACACCTTC,CASNKRGYYGYTF
TRBJ1-1,.,TRBV27,TRBD1,TGTGCCAGCAGTTATTGGGGACAGAAAACTGAAGCTTTCTTT,CASSYWGQKTEAFF
TRBJ2-3,.,TRBV7-9,.,TGTGCCAGCAGCCCGGATAAGGATACGCAGTATTTT,CASSPDKDTQYF
TRBJ2-2,.,TRBV19,TRBD1,TGTGCCAGTAGTAGGACAGGGGACACCGGGGAGCTGTTTTTT,CASSRTGDTGELFF
TRBJ1-4,.,TRBV5-3,.,TGTGCCAGAAGCTTAGGGCCAACTAATGAAAAACTGTTTTTT,CARSLGPTNEKLFF
TRBJ1-5,.,TRBV7-2,.,TGTGCCAGCAGCGAGCGACGGGGCCAGCCCCAGCATTTT,CASSERRGQPQHF
TRBJ2-1,.,TRBV4-1,.,TGCGCCAGCAGCCAAGATAGGAGCTCCTACAATGAGCAGTTCTTC,CASSQDRSSYNEQFF
TRBJ1-4,.,TRBV2,TRBD1,TGTGCCAGCAGTGAAAACGACAGGGGAAATGAAAAACTGTTTTTT,CASSENDRGNEKLFF
TRBJ1-2,.,TRBV7-9,.,TGTGCCAGCAGCCCAGTGGACTATGGCTACACCTTC,CASSPVDYGYTF
TRBJ1-3,.,TRBV5-1,.,TGCGCCAGCAGCCCAGACGAGATGAACTCTGGAAACACCATATATTTT,CASSPDEMNSGNTIYF
TRBJ2-3,.,TRBV28,TRBD1,TGTGCCAGCTCCCCCCCGGACAGGTTAACAGATACGCAGTATTTT,CASSPPDRLTDTQYF
TRBJ2-1,.,TRBV6-4,.,TGTGCCAGCAGTCCCGACGGGAGCTCCTACAATGAGCAGTTCTTC,CASSPDGSSYNEQFF
TRBJ1-5,.,TRBV7-9,TRBD1,TGTGCCAGCAGCAAAGGGGGCTCAGGACAGCCCCAGCATTTT,CASSKGGSGQPQHF
TRBJ1-1,.,TRBV7-9,.,TGTGCCAGCAGCTTAGGTCTAGCCTCGGACACTGAAGCTTTCTTT,CASSLGLASDTEAFF
TRBJ2-1,.,TRBV10-1,TRBD1,TGCGCCAGCAGTCAAGGGGGGACAGGATACAATGAGCAGTTCTTC,CASSQGGTGYNEQFF
TRBJ1-1,once,TRBV10-3,TRBD1,TGTGCCACCGTAGAGACAGGGACGCGAGCTTTCTTT,CATVETGTRAFF
TRBJ1-1,.,TRBV13,TRBD1,TGTGCCAGCAGCCTCCGGACAGGCGGGAACACTGAAGCTTTCTTT,CASSLRTGGNTEAFF
TRBJ2-4,.,TRBV28,.,TGTGCCAGCAGTTTACCCCCAGGCCGGGGGCCCGTGGACATTCAGTACTTC,CASSLPPGRGPVDIQYF
TRBJ1-2,.,TRBV7-9,.,TGTGCCAGCAGCTTGAGAAGCTATGGCTACACCTTC,CASSLRSYGYTF
TRBJ1-5,.,TRBV7-9,.,TGTGCCAGCAGCTTAGATGCGGGCAATCAGCCCCAGCATTTT,CASSLDAGNQPQHF
TRBJ2-7,.,TRBV19,.,TGTGCCAGTACCCGGGGGCCGAGCTACGAGCAGTACTTC,CASTRGPSYEQYF
TRBJ1-1,.,TRBV29-1,.,TGCAGCGTTCCCCAACCGCTGACTGAAGCTTTCTTT,CSVPQPLTEAFF
TRBJ1-4,.,TRBV11-2,.,TGTGCCAGCAGCTTACAGGGCGGGTTCACAACTAATGAAAAACTGTTTTTT,CASSLQGGFTTNEKLFF
TRBJ2-7,.,TRBV7-2,.,TGTGCCAGCAGCCAAACGACGCAGGGTCTCAAGCCCTACGAGCAGTACTTC,CASSQTTQGLKPYEQYF
TRBJ2-7,few,TRBV11-2,TRBD2,TGTGCCAGCAGCTTCGTCACTAGCGGGCCCTCCTACGAGCAGTACTTC,CASSFVTSGPSYEQYF
TRBJ2-3,.,TRBV5-1,.,TGCGCCAGCAGCTACGGACAGACCACAGATACGCAGTATTTT,CASSYGQTTDTQYF
TRBJ1-1,few,TRBV30,.,TGTGCCTTCTGTTGGGGAGTGGGGACTGAAGCTTTCTTT,CAFCWGVGTEAFF
TRBJ1-2,.,TRBV6-1,.,TGTGCCAGCAGTGAATTTCTCCCCCGCAACTATGGCTACACCTTC,CASSEFLPRNYGYTF
TRBJ2-3,once,TRBV28,TRBD2,TGTGCCAGCCGGACACTAGCGGGGGCAGGAGATACGCAGTATTTT,CASRTLAGAGDTQYF
TRBJ1-3,.,TRBV30,.,TGTGCCTGGAGTAAGTTGCAGGCTGGAAACACCATATATTTT,CAWSKLQAGNTIYF
TRBJ1-2,.,TRBV5-6,TRBD1,TGTGCCAGCAGCACCGGGACAGGAAATGGCTACACCTTC,CASSTGTGNGYTF
TRBJ2-3,.,TRBV30,.,TGTGCCTGGGGGGCCCCCACAGATACGCAGTATTTT,CAWGAPTDTQYF
TRBJ1-2,.,TRBV2,.,TGTGCCAGCAGTGATAGGGTCGACTCCTATGGCTACACCTTC,CASSDRVDSYGYTF
TRBJ1-1,.,TRBV6-5,.,TGTGCCAGCAGTATTGGTTTTCGGAACACTGAAGCTTTCTTT,CASSIGFRNTEAFF
TRBJ1-1,.,TRBV25-1,.,TGTGCCAGCAGTGACAGGGGACGGAACACTGAAGCTTTCTTT,CASSDRGRNTEAFF
TRBJ2-6,.,TRBV19,.,TGTGCCAGTAGTATAGTTGGGACCAGCATTGCCCCCTCTGGGGCCAACGTCCTGACTTTC,CASSIVGTSIAPSGANVLTF
TRBJ2-3,.,TRBV7-8,.,TGTGCCAGCAGCTTAGATTTGGGGGATACGCAGTATTTT,CASSLDLGDTQYF
TRBJ2-3,.,TRBV11-2,TRBD2,TGTGCCAGCAGCTTAGTGCGGGGGAGTGGCGCAGATACGCAGTATTTT,CASSLVRGSGADTQYF
TRBJ2-4,.,TRBV5-1,TRBD1,TGCGCCAGCAGCCCAGGGACAGGGGGAATCAAAAACATTCAGTACTTC,CASSPGTGGIKNIQYF
TRBJ1-2,.,TRBV18,.,TGTGCCAGCTCGCAGGGTGATGGCTACACCTTC,CASSQGDGYTF
TRBJ1-1,.,TRBV4-1,.,TGCGCCAGCAGCCTCGAAGGCAAGGACACTGAAGCTTTCTTT,CASSLEGKDTEAFF
TRBJ1-4,.,TRBV7-5,.,TGTGCCGGTTACGGACAGTATAATGAAAAACTGTTTTTT,CAGYGQYNEKLFF